The following is a TCR beta chain sequence with its context. The data derive from a study of shared clonotypes between healthy human individuals. Produced via immunoSEQ multiplex PCR; TCRdb's table is partial and in-frame only. The top ten clones hold about 0.32% of a sample with about 380,000 clones, 96% of them seen once. CD8 memory merged CD45RO+ cells and CCR7-negative CD45RA+ TemRA cells into one population. The CDR3 has 13 amino acids. V dropped 0 bases and J dropped 1 base, with 4 bases sitting between them. CDR1 is SGDLS and CDR2 is YYNGEE in the germline V gene. The chain carries TRBV9 and TRBJ1-1; the D is unclear. Material: memory CD8+ T cells sorted from blood. Indicated subset: CD45RO+ cells pooled with CCR7-negative TemRA cells. The origin of this receptor is a man aged 25 to 40 in good health. This chain's CDR3 is CASSVAQNTEAFF. The CDR3, as DNA: TGTGCCAGCAGCGTAGCCCAGAACACTGAAGCTTTCTTT. Full variable domain (remainder filled in from reference TRBV9 and TRBJ1-1): DSGVTQTPKHLITATGQRVTLRCSPRSGDLSVYWYQQSLDQGLQFLIQYYNGEERAKGNILERFSAQQFPDLHSELNLSSLELGDSALYFCASSVAQNTEAFFGQGTRLTVV.